Each of the 17 T cell receptor beta chains below was sequenced from the same sample in a study of early T cells in non-severe SARS-CoV-2 infection. TCRdb re-called the 5' RACE reads with MiXCR, one entry per CDR3 protein. The sample lists about 80,000 distinct CDR3 sequences, 13% to 15% occurring once. The sample comprised whole blood. Receptors originate from an adult who was a healthcare worker with PCR-confirmed SARS-CoV-2 infection or an uninfected control (not recorded which).

This clonotype was counted a few times. The chain carries TRBV3-1 and TRBJ2-1; D might be TRBD1 (6 bases). Trimming cost V 4 bases and J 2 bases, with 12 bases left between them. The CDR3 contains 15 residues. CDR1 and CDR2 from the germline V gene are LGHDT and YNNKEL (reference sequence). The CDR3 sequence is CASSPSGATYNEQFF. CDR3 nucleotide sequence: TGTGCCAGCAGCCCCTCAGGGGCAACCTACAATGAGCAGTTCTTC.

The gene calls are TRBV29-1 and TRBJ2-3, with a tentative D call TRBD1 (6 bases). The CDR3 covers 13 residues. From germline, CDR1 is SQVTM and CDR2 ANQGSEA. The ends were cut back, 4 bases at V and 3 bases at J, with 11 bases in the middle. This CDR3 reads CSVGHRETDTQYF. The CDR3 nucleotides read TGCAGCGTTGGGCACAGGGAAACAGATACGCAGTATTTT.

This chain joins TRBV20-1 and TRBJ1-2; 7 bases match TRBD1. V was pared by 3 bases and J by 5 bases, with 9 bases of the junction left unmatched. Germline CDR1 reads DFQATT; CDR2 reads SNEGSKA (reference sequence). This CDR3 contains 14 residues. Here the CDR3 reads CSARAPGQPYGYTF. Here the CDR3 DNA reads TGCAGTGCTAGGGCCCCGGGACAGCCGTATGGCTACACCTTC.

This sequence joins TRBV29-1 and TRBJ2-1; D gene ambiguous. This CDR3 comprises 14 residues. Germline V CDR1 and CDR2: SQVTM, ANQGSEA. V lost 4 bases, J lost 5 bases, and 15 bases lay in between. The CDR3 DNA reads TGCAGCGTTGTAGGTAGGGCTGGCCACAATGAGCAGTTCTTC. Its protein is CSVVGRAGHNEQFF.

In this sample, this clonotype turned up a few times. The chain combines TRBV5-5 with TRBJ2-5; D is undetermined. The CDR3 totals 14 residues. Germline V gene sequence: CDR1 SGHKS, CDR2 YYEKEE (reference sequence). The V end lost 0 bases, the J end lost 5 bases, and 11 bases lay between the germline ends. CDR3 sequence (DNA): TGTGCCAGCAGCTTGGCTGGTACCAAGGAGACCCAGTACTTC. This gives the protein CASSLAGTKETQYF.

In this sample, this clonotype turned up many times. V is TRBV12-3 or TRBV12-4 and J is TRBJ1-2; D uncertain. This CDR3 has 16 amino acids. V dropped 6 bases and J dropped 2 bases, with 19 bases sitting between them. The DNA for the CDR3 is TGTGCCAGCAGCCCCTCGCATCTGGGCCCCAACTATGGCTACACCTTC. Amino acid sequence: CASSPSHLGPNYGYTF.

This clonotype was seen a handful of times. The chain carries TRBV28 and TRBJ1-6; no firm D call. The CDR3 spans 12 residues. Germline CDR1 MDHEN, CDR2 SYDVKM. The CDR3 region has the DNA TGTGTCGCGCGAGGGTATAATTCACCCCTCCACTTT. This sequence encodes CVARGYNSPLHF.

In this sample, this clonotype turned up a few times. V and J are TRBV3-1 and TRBJ1-1; D remains unclear. V gave up 6 bases and J gave up 5 bases, with 19 bases separating them. The germline V gene has CDR1 LGHDT and CDR2 YNNKEL (reference sequence). The CDR3 spans 15 residues. This chain's CDR3 is CASRVGLGLGTEAFF. The CDR3 region has the DNA TGTGCCAGCAGGGTAGGTTTAGGGTTGGGAACTGAAGCTTTCTTT.

The chain combines TRBV5-1 with TRBJ2-1, with 8 bases fitting TRBD2. The trim removed 0 bases at V and 8 bases at J, leaving 10 bases unmatched. The germline gives CDR1 SGHRS, CDR2 YFSETQ. The CDR3 extends over 16 amino acids. This CDR3 reads CASSLGSGVATDEQFF. CDR3 in DNA: TGCGCCAGCAGCTTGGGTAGCGGGGTAGCAACCGATGAGCAGTTCTTC.

This clonotype has only a few counts. The rearrangement uses TRBV29-1 and TRBJ2-1; no definite D call. CDR1 SQVTM and CDR2 ANQGSEA come from the germline V gene. Trimming cost V 5 bases and J 4 bases, with 9 bases left between them. The CDR3 spans 12 residues. This chain's CDR3 is CSVLPGYNEQFF. The CDR3 coding sequence is TGCAGCGTTCTCCCCGGATACAATGAGCAGTTCTTC.

This clonotype was counted between two and nine times. J is TRBJ1-2 and V is TRBV7-9; D is ambiguous. This CDR3 contains 14 residues. Trimming took off 0 bases at V and 6 bases at J, with 11 bases between the two ends. Germline values: CDR1 SEHNR, CDR2 FQNEAQ (reference sequence). The CDR3 nucleotides read TGTGCCAGCAGCTTAGCGAAGGCCAGCGATGGCTACACCTTC. This sequence encodes CASSLAKASDGYTF.

At least ten counts were recorded for this clonotype. V is TRBV29-1 and J is TRBJ1-2, with D tentatively TRBD1 (5 bases). From germline, CDR1 is SQVTM and CDR2 ANQGSEA. V lost 0 bases to trimming and J lost 7 bases, with 15 bases between them. The CDR3 spans 14 residues. This chain's CDR3 is CSVEDRPPGGGYTF. The CDR3 nucleotides read TGCAGCGTTGAAGACCGCCCCCCGGGGGGTGGCTACACCTTC.

The chain couples TRBV19 to TRBJ2-6; D unresolved. Germline V gives CDR1 LNHDA, CDR2 SQIVND (reference sequence). The CDR3 runs to 14 residues. V lost 9 bases and J lost 3, with 12 bases in between. CDR3 region: CARPRWIGANVLTF. The CDR3 DNA is TGTGCCAGGCCTAGGTGGATTGGGGCCAACGTCCTGACTTTC.

This clonotype was picked up a small number of times. The chain has TRBV29-1 and TRBJ1-2; D uncertain. Germline-derived CDR1 and CDR2 are SQVTM and ANQGSEA. Trimming stripped 4 bases from V and 0 bases from J, with 6 bases between. CDR3 length: 12 amino acids. The CDR3 DNA sequence: TGCAGCGTTGGGACCTCTAACTATGGCTACACCTTC. Protein sequence: CSVGTSNYGYTF.

There are many counts of this clonotype. The chain is built from TRBV6-5 and TRBJ1-3, with 7 nucleotides matching TRBD1. The J segment lost 4 bases and the V segment lost 0 bases, leaving 15 bases of the junction unmatched. This CDR3 is 19 amino acids long. Germline V gene lookup returns CDR1 MNHEY and CDR2 SVGAGI. CDR3 DNA sequence: TGTGCCAGCAGTTACTCCGCAGGTTTGGAAGGGGGCCGAGGAAACACCATATATTTT. Its protein is CASSYSAGLEGGRGNTIYF.

This clonotype was picked up a small number of times. The V call is TRBV20-1, the J call TRBJ2-5, with a possible D match to TRBD2 (6 bases). V lost 2 bases to trimming and J lost 3 bases, with 34 bases between them. This CDR3 is built from 21 residues. CDR1 DFQATT and CDR2 SNEGSKA come from the germline V gene (reference sequence). CDR3 sequence reads: CSARPRGGKSRVTATKETQYF. For the CDR3, the DNA is TGCAGTGCTAGACCGCGCGGCGGGAAAAGCAGGGTTACGGCTACAAAAGAGACCCAGTACTTC.

There are many counts of this clonotype. The genes are TRBV11-2 and TRBJ1-1, with a weak D call TRBD1 (6 bases). Between the trimmed V and J ends, which lost 5 bases and 2 bases, there was a span of 12 bases. This CDR3 comprises 14 residues. From germline, CDR1 is SGHAT and CDR2 FQNNGV. The CDR3 nucleotides read TGTGCCAGCAGCCAGACAGGTATTAACACTGAAGCTTTCTTT. It yields the protein CASSQTGINTEAFF.